These T cell receptor beta chains were read from a single sample in a study of T cells expressing NK-cell markers. TCRdb re-called the 5' RACE reads; every CDR3 protein appears as one record, without DNA. This table holds 500,000 to 700,000 distinct CDR3 sequences. Sequenced: blood T cells: a sorted CD56 or NKG2C T cell subset, CD4+ or CD8+ T cells, or bulk PBMC T cells (not recorded which). All receptors come from a young man in good health. Both conserved end residues are part of each CDR3.

CDR3: CASRTGSEKLFF
V: TRBV6-5
J: TRBJ1-4

CDR3: CASSPLLDQGYNEQFF
V: TRBV14
J: TRBJ2-1

CDR3: CASSLVSGRHQPQHF
V: TRBV12-3/TRBV12-4
J: TRBJ1-5

CDR3: CASRLGLAPANEQFF
V: TRBV3-1
J: TRBJ2-1

CDR3: CSVQILAGGRGETQYF
V: TRBV29-1
J: TRBJ2-5

CDR3: CASSLSGSKQETQYF
V: TRBV7-9
J: TRBJ2-5

CDR3: CASSYSSLGSGANVLTF
V: TRBV6-5
J: TRBJ2-6

CDR3: CSARGGGSGGPMGELFF
V: TRBV20-1
J: TRBJ2-2

CDR3: CASSYSGLYQETQYF
V: TRBV6-5
J: TRBJ2-5

CDR3: CSAQGDREGFF
V: TRBV20-1
J: TRBJ2-1

CDR3: CASRWGLAGKGGSYEQYF
V: TRBV5-1
J: TRBJ2-7

CDR3: CSATTGSFYGYTF
V: TRBV20-1
J: TRBJ1-2

CDR3: CASRQGPGEAFF
V: TRBV19
J: TRBJ1-1

CDR3: CASSRGPSGRFEETQYF
V: TRBV11-2
J: TRBJ2-5

CDR3: CASSGTGTSVYNEQFF
V: TRBV5-1
J: TRBJ2-1

CDR3: CASSQSSRGTSKNIQYF
V: TRBV4-3
J: TRBJ2-4

CDR3: CASSFSWEQAGNTIYF
V: TRBV5-1
J: TRBJ1-3

CDR3: CASSPWAQETQYF
V: TRBV27
J: TRBJ2-5

CDR3: CSATGTDSSYEQYF
V: TRBV29-1
J: TRBJ2-7

CDR3: CASSHRTRLNIQYF
V: TRBV12-3/TRBV12-4
J: TRBJ2-4

CDR3: CASSQRTILTDTQYF
V: TRBV12-3/TRBV12-4
J: TRBJ2-3

CDR3: CASRLREGAPLLYEQYF
V: TRBV12-3/TRBV12-4
J: TRBJ2-7

CDR3: CASSYISGLPLPEQFF
V: TRBV6-5
J: TRBJ2-1

CDR3: CASSKAGFYSTDTQYF
V: TRBV7-2
J: TRBJ2-3

CDR3: CASSPTGLAGVGELFF
V: TRBV4-1
J: TRBJ2-2

CDR3: CASSFSGRSTDTQYF
V: TRBV5-1
J: TRBJ2-3

CDR3: CASSEVLGSQRGNTIYF
V: TRBV25-1
J: TRBJ1-3

CDR3: CASSPSGRASGELFF
V: TRBV7-2
J: TRBJ2-2

CDR3: CASSLSLAAYEQYF
V: TRBV12-3/TRBV12-4
J: TRBJ2-7

CDR3: CSVTGRSTDTQYF
V: TRBV29-1
J: TRBJ2-3

CDR3: CASSQGTSGYRDYNEQFF
V: TRBV5-6
J: TRBJ2-1

CDR3: CASSQVQVTDYGYTF
V: TRBV4-2
J: TRBJ1-2

CDR3: CASSEPRRDPHTDTQYF
V: TRBV5-6
J: TRBJ2-3

CDR3: CASSEAGVGLQETQYF
V: TRBV2
J: TRBJ2-5

CDR3: CSAWVGRLQDTQYF
V: TRBV20-1
J: TRBJ2-3

CDR3: CASRQMGAGANVLTF
V: TRBV12-2
J: TRBJ2-6

CDR3: CASSSPGYEQYF
V: TRBV7-8
J: TRBJ2-7

CDR3: CASSLCGPSGSTDTQYF
V: TRBV28
J: TRBJ2-3

CDR3: CAISLGLAPNTGELFF
V: TRBV10-3
J: TRBJ2-2

CDR3: CASSQDSGTSNGYTF
V: TRBV4-2
J: TRBJ1-2

CDR3: CAISRDKNEQFF
V: TRBV10-3
J: TRBJ2-1

CDR3: CASSVGPPGTAGELFF
V: TRBV9
J: TRBJ2-2

CDR3: CASSLDFFDTEAFF
V: TRBV12-3/TRBV12-4
J: TRBJ1-1

CDR3: CATSREGRENTGELFF
V: TRBV15
J: TRBJ2-2

CDR3: CASSEEYLRTGKGETQYF
V: TRBV10-2
J: TRBJ2-5

CDR3: CASSLAGENEQYF
V: TRBV7-2
J: TRBJ2-7

CDR3: CAISEITEGQFF
V: TRBV10-3
J: TRBJ2-1

CDR3: CASSLRTGSGYGYTF
V: TRBV6-1
J: TRBJ1-2

CDR3: CASSTLTGDNSPLHF
V: TRBV28
J: TRBJ1-6

CDR3: CASSFEGGATQYF
V: TRBV7-7
J: TRBJ2-5

CDR3: CASSLALGDGANAGELFF
V: TRBV12-3/TRBV12-4
J: TRBJ2-2

CDR3: CAVRGTSTDTQYF
V: TRBV27
J: TRBJ2-3

CDR3: CSVDESTNTEAFF
V: TRBV29-1
J: TRBJ1-1

CDR3: CASGRLADLSYNEQFF
V: TRBV12-3/TRBV12-4
J: TRBJ2-1

CDR3: CATSRGKGAINEKLFF
V: TRBV15
J: TRBJ1-4

CDR3: CASDGGNQPQHF
V: TRBV2
J: TRBJ1-5

CDR3: CASSPQPRTRGQGEAFF
V: TRBV18
J: TRBJ1-1

CDR3: CASTSGRGQGGYTF
V: TRBV28
J: TRBJ1-2

CDR3: CASSLFPPGSHEQYF
V: TRBV7-6
J: TRBJ2-7